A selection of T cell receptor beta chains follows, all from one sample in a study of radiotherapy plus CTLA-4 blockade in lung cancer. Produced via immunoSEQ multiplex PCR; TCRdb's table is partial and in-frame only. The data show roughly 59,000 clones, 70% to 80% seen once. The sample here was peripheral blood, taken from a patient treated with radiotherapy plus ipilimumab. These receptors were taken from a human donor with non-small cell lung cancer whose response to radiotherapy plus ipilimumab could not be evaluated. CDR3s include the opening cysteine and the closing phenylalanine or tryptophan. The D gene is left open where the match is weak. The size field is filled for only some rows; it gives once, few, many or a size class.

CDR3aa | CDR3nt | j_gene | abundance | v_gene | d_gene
CASSQYEGVDTEAFF | TGTGCCAGCAGCCAATACGAGGGGGTGGACACTGAAGCTTTCTTT | TRBJ1-1 | medium-sized | TRBV4-2 | -
CASSRTGWGGYTF | TGTGCCAGCAGTCGCACGGGGTGGGGTGGCTACACCTTC | TRBJ1-2 | - | TRBV28 | -
CASSLQPGGSYEQYF | TGCGCCAGCAGCCTACAGCCAGGGGGTTCCTACGAGCAGTACTTC | TRBJ2-7 | few | TRBV5-1 | TRBD1
CASSPRTGGLPNEQFF | TGTGCCAGCTCACCCAGGACAGGGGGACTGCCAAATGAGCAGTTCTTC | TRBJ2-1 | - | TRBV18 | TRBD1
CASSYEGNTYEQYF | TGTGCCAGCAGTTACGAGGGAAATACCTACGAGCAGTACTTC | TRBJ2-7 | few | TRBV6-5 | -
CASSWDRGLGYTF | TGCGCCAGCAGCTGGGACAGGGGGCTTGGCTACACCTTC | TRBJ1-2 | - | TRBV5-1 | TRBD1
CASSKKGTSGTISYEQYF | TGTGCCAGCAGCAAAAAAGGTACTAGCGGGACGATCTCCTACGAGCAGTACTTC | TRBJ2-7 | - | TRBV21-1 | -
CASRDRGLGGGYTF | TGCGCCAGCAGGGACAGGGGGCTAGGGGGTGGCTACACCTTC | TRBJ1-2 | - | TRBV4-1 | TRBD1
CASRERLAGSYNEQFF | TGCGCCAGCAGGGAGAGACTAGCGGGGTCCTACAATGAGCAGTTCTTC | TRBJ2-1 | - | TRBV5-1 | TRBD2
CASSQDRRTGGPNYGYTF | TGTGCCAGCAGCCAAGATCGTCGGACAGGGGGCCCTAACTATGGCTACACCTTC | TRBJ1-2 | few | TRBV9 | TRBD1
CASSDGGAGALETQYF | TGTGCCAGCAGCGACGGGGGAGCGGGAGCCCTTGAGACCCAGTACTTC | TRBJ2-5 | - | TRBV7-9 | TRBD2
CASIGQGLLGYTF | TGTGCCAGCATCGGACAGGGTCTATTAGGCTACACCTTC | TRBJ1-2 | - | TRBV6-5 | TRBD1
CASTPGRETQYF | TGTGCCAGCACCCCTGGCCGAGAGACCCAGTACTTC | TRBJ2-5 | few | TRBV7-9 | -
CASSLTGVGNTGELFF | TGTGCCAGCAGCTTAACAGGGGTTGGCAACACCGGGGAGCTGTTTTTT | TRBJ2-2 | - | TRBV7-2 | TRBD1
CASSLGGFRGADGYTF | TGTGCCAGCAGCTTAGGGGGGTTTCGGGGGGCCGATGGCTACACCTTC | TRBJ1-2 | - | TRBV7-9 | -
CASSQVVASDTQYF | TGTGCCAGCAGCCAAGTGGTAGCTTCAGATACGCAGTATTTT | TRBJ2-3 | - | TRBV4-2 | -
CASSAPGRTDTQYF | TGTGCCAGCAGCGCCCCAGGGCGGACAGATACGCAGTATTTT | TRBJ2-3 | - | TRBV9 | -
CAWSGGLGLGDEQYF | TGTGCCTGGAGTGGTGGACTGGGCCTGGGAGACGAGCAGTACTTC | TRBJ2-7 | - | TRBV30 | -
CASSLRLAGPYEQYF | TGTGCCAGCAGCCTCCGACTAGCGGGGCCCTACGAGCAGTACTTC | TRBJ2-7 | - | TRBV11-2 | TRBD2
CASSPSISGSTDTQYF | TGTGCCAGCAGCCCCTCGATTAGCGGGAGCACAGATACGCAGTATTTT | TRBJ2-3 | - | TRBV9 | TRBD2
CAWSGLEAYEQYF | TGTGCCTGGAGCGGACTGGAAGCCTACGAGCAGTACTTC | TRBJ2-7 | - | TRBV30 | -
CASSPTQQNPPQHF | TGTGCCAGCAGTCCTACACAGCAAAATCCGCCCCAGCATTTT | TRBJ1-5 | - | TRBV6-4 | -
CAISSQREYEQYF | TGTGCCATCAGTTCCCAGCGGGAGTACGAGCAGTACTTC | TRBJ2-7 | - | TRBV10-3 | TRBD2
CASSLRGREAFF | TGTGCCAGCAGCTTAAGGGGGCGCGAAGCTTTCTTT | TRBJ1-1 | few | TRBV11-3 | TRBD1
CASMAGGGYEQYF | TGTGCCAGCATGGCGGGAGGGGGATACGAGCAGTACTTC | TRBJ2-7 | - | TRBV6-1 | TRBD2
CASSLGPNQPQHF | TGTGCCAGCAGCTTGGGGCCTAATCAGCCCCAGCATTTT | TRBJ1-5 | - | TRBV5-4 | -
CASSPKQGPLDGYTF | TGTGCCAGCAGCCCAAAACAGGGCCCCTTGGATGGCTACACCTTC | TRBJ1-2 | - | TRBV14 | -
CASSLGYRVNEQFF | TGTGCCAGCAGCTTAGGTTACAGGGTCAATGAGCAGTTCTTC | TRBJ2-1 | - | TRBV11-1 | -
CASSLSYNSPLHF | TGTGCCAGCAGCTTGTCATATAATTCACCCCTCCACTTT | TRBJ1-6 | - | TRBV7-7 | -
CASSNPGQPTYEQYF | TGTGCCAGCAGCAACCCGGGACAGCCGACCTACGAGCAGTACTTC | TRBJ2-7 | - | TRBV5-6 | TRBD1
CASSTGQGPYGYTF | TGTGCCAGCAGCACCGGACAGGGCCCCTATGGCTACACCTTC | TRBJ1-2 | - | TRBV5-4 | TRBD1
CAIGLTKNQETQYF | TGTGCCATTGGACTCACTAAGAACCAAGAGACCCAGTACTTC | TRBJ2-5 | - | TRBV10-3 | -
CATSKTQLSNQPQHF | TGTGCCACCAGCAAGACTCAACTTAGCAATCAGCCCCAGCATTTT | TRBJ1-5 | - | TRBV15 | -
CASSQESLATLHIQYF | TGCGCCAGCAGCCAAGAATCTTTAGCGACCCTACACATTCAGTACTTC | TRBJ2-4 | few | TRBV4-1 | -
CASAADRGESYEQYF | TGCGCCAGCGCCGCAGACAGGGGCGAGTCCTACGAGCAGTACTTC | TRBJ2-7 | few | TRBV4-1 | TRBD1
CASSITGGPQYEQYF | TGTGCCAGTAGTATTACCGGGGGGCCACAATACGAGCAGTACTTC | TRBJ2-7 | - | TRBV19 | -
CASSLNAGGEAGGQETQYF | TGTGCCAGCAGCTTAAATGCAGGGGGTGAAGCGGGGGGGCAAGAGACCCAGTACTTC | TRBJ2-5 | - | TRBV7-3 | TRBD2
CASSHLTGLAGNEQFF | TGTGCCAGCAGCCATTTAACCGGACTAGCTGGGAATGAGCAGTTCTTC | TRBJ2-1 | - | TRBV7-9 | TRBD2
CATIGGTSSYEQYF | TGTGCCACGATCGGGGGGACAAGCTCCTACGAGCAGTACTTC | TRBJ2-7 | - | TRBV7-9 | -
CASSLTRPSYEQYF | TGTGCCAGCAGCTTAACTAGGCCCTCCTACGAGCAGTACTTC | TRBJ2-7 | - | TRBV11-2 | -
CASSVNSGSHETQYF | TGTGCCAGCAGCGTAAATAGCGGGAGCCACGAGACCCAGTACTTC | TRBJ2-5 | - | TRBV9 | TRBD2
CASSYPGTVSDGYTF | TGTGCCAGCAGTTACCCCGGGACAGTCTCTGACGGCTACACCTTC | TRBJ1-2 | - | TRBV6-6 | TRBD1
CASSTSQGNYEQYF | TGTGCCAGCAGTACTTCACAGGGCAACTACGAGCAGTACTTC | TRBJ2-7 | - | TRBV6-6 | -
CASSPGQGQGVNTEAFF | TGTGCCAGCAGCCCCGGACAGGGTCAGGGGGTGAACACTGAAGCTTTCTTT | TRBJ1-1 | - | TRBV7-3 | TRBD1
CSVETGANEKLFF | TGCAGCGTCGAGACAGGGGCTAATGAAAAACTGTTTTTT | TRBJ1-4 | few | TRBV29-1 | TRBD1
CASSGGGTGSAFF | TGTGCCAGCAGCGGGGGGGGGACAGGGTCGGCTTTCTTT | TRBJ1-1 | - | TRBV9 | TRBD1
CASSLTGLYNEQFF | TGTGCCAGCAGTCTAACAGGGCTCTACAATGAGCAGTTCTTC | TRBJ2-1 | once | TRBV11-3 | -
CASNPGSLVDTQYF | TGTGCCAGCAACCCAGGGTCCCTCGTGGATACGCAGTATTTT | TRBJ2-3 | - | TRBV5-6 | -
CASTRTEYGYTF | TGTGCCAGCACCCGGACAGAATATGGCTACACCTTC | TRBJ1-2 | - | TRBV2 | -
CASSANAGRPNTEAFF | TGTGCCAGCAGCGCCAACGCGGGACGGCCGAACACTGAAGCTTTCTTT | TRBJ1-1 | once | TRBV9 | -
CASSWPGQGVTEAFF | TGTGCCAGCAGCTGGCCGGGACAGGGTGTCACTGAAGCTTTCTTT | TRBJ1-1 | - | TRBV7-8 | TRBD1
CASSQLTGSNTEAFF | TGTGCCAGCAGCCAGTTGACAGGGTCGAACACTGAAGCTTTCTTT | TRBJ1-1 | few | TRBV11-2 | TRBD1
CASSLQGADSPLHF | TGTGCCAGCAGCCTACAGGGGGCTGATTCACCCCTCCACTTT | TRBJ1-6 | few | TRBV7-2 | TRBD1
CASSLSDRDYEQYF | TGTGCCAGCAGCTTGTCGGACAGGGACTACGAGCAGTACTTC | TRBJ2-7 | - | TRBV5-5 | TRBD1
CASSLMRQGNQPQHF | TGTGCCAGCAGCTTAATGCGACAGGGGAACCAGCCCCAGCATTTT | TRBJ1-5 | few | TRBV7-8 | TRBD1
CASSFLPLAGALNEQFF | TGTGCCAGCAGCTTCTTACCACTAGCGGGGGCCCTCAATGAGCAGTTCTTC | TRBJ2-1 | few | TRBV7-2 | TRBD2
CSVEDRWRPRTDTQYF | TGCAGCGTTGAAGATAGGTGGCGGCCACGCACAGATACGCAGTATTTT | TRBJ2-3 | - | TRBV29-1 | -
CASTNAAGVKGGSSYNEQFF | TGTGCCAGCACGAACGCTGCAGGCGTAAAGGGCGGGAGCTCCTACAATGAGCAGTTCTTC | TRBJ2-1 | - | TRBV5-4 | TRBD2
CASSYDRGSYGYTF | TGTGCCAGCAGTTACGACAGGGGTAGCTATGGCTACACCTTC | TRBJ1-2 | few | TRBV6-5 | TRBD1
CASSIASRNTGELFF | TGTGCCAGTAGTATAGCTTCGAGAAACACCGGGGAGCTGTTTTTT | TRBJ2-2 | - | TRBV19 | -